This TCR beta chain was sequenced for a study of blood T cells in healthy people across ages. Looking at the study overall: Roughly one uniquely barcoded beta molecule per two T cells was captured.

The CDR3 is 14 residues long. Germline CDR1 reads ENHRY; CDR2 reads SYGVKD. The V gene lost 4 bases and the J gene lost 6 bases, with 15 bases spanning the gap. Using a J-beta primer mix together with a sample-barcoded 5' primer, a second PCR was run for about 6 to 11 cycles. Per-sample output comprised a minimum of 2.5 million paired-end reads containing CDR3. One entry per CDR3 protein, called by TCRdb with MiXCR from the 5' RACE reads. This table holds about 730,000 distinct CDR3 sequences, about 42% found once. Per-sample PBMC isolation yielded at least 6.5 million cells. This chain uses TRBV10-3 with TRBJ1-2, with D possibly being TRBD1 (5 bases). The TCR sequence derives from a woman aged 55-69 years in good health. Specimen: blood. This chain's CDR3 is CAISGDEDLDGYTF. DNA of the CDR3: TGTGCCATCAGTGGGGACGAGGATTTGGATGGCTACACCTTC.